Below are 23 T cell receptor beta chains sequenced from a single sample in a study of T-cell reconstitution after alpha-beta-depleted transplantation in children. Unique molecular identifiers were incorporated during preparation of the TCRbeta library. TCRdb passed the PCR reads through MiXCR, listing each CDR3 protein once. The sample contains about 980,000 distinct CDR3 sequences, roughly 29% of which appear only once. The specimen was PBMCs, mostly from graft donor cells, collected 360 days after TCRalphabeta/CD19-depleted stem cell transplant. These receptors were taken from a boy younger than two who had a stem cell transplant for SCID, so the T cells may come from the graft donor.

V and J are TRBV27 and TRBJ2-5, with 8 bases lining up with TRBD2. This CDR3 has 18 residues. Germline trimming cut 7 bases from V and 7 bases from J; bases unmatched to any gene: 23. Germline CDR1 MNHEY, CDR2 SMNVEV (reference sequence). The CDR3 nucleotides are TGTGCCAGCATCATATTGGGGATTTTCGGGGGGGCCGTAGGGACCCAGTACTTC. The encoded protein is CASIILGIFGGAVGTQYF.

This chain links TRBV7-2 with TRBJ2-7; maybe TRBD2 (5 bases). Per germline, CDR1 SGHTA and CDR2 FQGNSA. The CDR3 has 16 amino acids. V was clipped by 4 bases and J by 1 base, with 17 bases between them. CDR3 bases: TGTGCCAGCAGCTCGGTCAAAGGGCTAGCATCCTACGAGCAGTACTTC. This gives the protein CASSSVKGLASYEQYF.

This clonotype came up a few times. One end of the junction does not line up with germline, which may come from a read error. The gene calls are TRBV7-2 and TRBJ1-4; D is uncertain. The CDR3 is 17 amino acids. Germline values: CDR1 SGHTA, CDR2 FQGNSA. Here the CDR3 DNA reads TGTGCCAGCAGCCTAGCCCGAGAGAGACCAACTAATGAAAAACTGTTTTTT. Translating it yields CASSLARERPTNEKLFF.

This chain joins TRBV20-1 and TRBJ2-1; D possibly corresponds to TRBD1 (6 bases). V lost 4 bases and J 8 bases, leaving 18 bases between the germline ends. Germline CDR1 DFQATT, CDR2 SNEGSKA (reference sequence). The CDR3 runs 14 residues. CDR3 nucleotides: TGCAGTGCTACCCCTAACAGGGACGGGGATGAGCAGTTCTTC. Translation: CSATPNRDGDEQFF.

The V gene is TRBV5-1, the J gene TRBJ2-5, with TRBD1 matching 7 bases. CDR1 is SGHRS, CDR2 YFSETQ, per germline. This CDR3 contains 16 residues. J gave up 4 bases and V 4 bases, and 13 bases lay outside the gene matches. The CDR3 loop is CASSRDSFPIRETQYF. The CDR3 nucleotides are TGCGCCAGCAGCCGGGACAGTTTCCCAATTAGAGAGACCCAGTACTTC.

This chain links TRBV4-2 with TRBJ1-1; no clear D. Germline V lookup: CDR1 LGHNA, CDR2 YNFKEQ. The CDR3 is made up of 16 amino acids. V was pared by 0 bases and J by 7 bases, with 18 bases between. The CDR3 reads CASSQDLPRPDGEAFF. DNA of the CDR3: TGTGCCAGCAGCCAAGATCTCCCAAGGCCGGACGGTGAAGCTTTCTTT.

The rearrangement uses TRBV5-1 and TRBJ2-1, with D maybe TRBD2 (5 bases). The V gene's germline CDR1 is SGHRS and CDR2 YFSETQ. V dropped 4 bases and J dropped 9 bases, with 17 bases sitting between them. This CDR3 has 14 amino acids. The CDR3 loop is CASSPRPSSPEQFF. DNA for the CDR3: TGCGCCAGCAGCCCCCGTCCTAGCTCCCCTGAGCAGTTCTTC.

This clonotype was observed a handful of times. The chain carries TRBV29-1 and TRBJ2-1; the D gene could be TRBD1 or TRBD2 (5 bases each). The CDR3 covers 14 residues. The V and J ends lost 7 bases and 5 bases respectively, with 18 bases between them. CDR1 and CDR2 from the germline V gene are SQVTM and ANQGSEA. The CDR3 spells CSADPRWGHNEQFF. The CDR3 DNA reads TGCAGCGCCGACCCTCGATGGGGACACAATGAGCAGTTCTTC.

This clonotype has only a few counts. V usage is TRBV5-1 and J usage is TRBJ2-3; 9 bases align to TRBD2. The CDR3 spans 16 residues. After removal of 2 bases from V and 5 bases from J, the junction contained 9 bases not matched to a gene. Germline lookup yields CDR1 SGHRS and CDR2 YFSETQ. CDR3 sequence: CASSFPKGTSLDTQYF. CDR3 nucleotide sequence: TGCGCCAGCAGCTTCCCCAAAGGGACTAGCTTAGATACGCAGTATTTT.

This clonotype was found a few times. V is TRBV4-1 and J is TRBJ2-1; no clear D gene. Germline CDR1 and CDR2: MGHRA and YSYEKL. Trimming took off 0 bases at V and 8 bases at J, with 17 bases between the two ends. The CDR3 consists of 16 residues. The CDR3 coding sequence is TGCGCCAGCAGCCAAGATTGGGGAAGTCTGGGCTATGAGCAGTTCTTC. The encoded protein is CASSQDWGSLGYEQFF.

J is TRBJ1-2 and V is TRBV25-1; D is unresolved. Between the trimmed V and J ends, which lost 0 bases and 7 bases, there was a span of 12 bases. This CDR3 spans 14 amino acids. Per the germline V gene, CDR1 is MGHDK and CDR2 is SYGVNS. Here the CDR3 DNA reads TGTGCCAGCAGTGAATATAATCAAAAATCTGGCTACACCTTC. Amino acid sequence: CASSEYNQKSGYTF.

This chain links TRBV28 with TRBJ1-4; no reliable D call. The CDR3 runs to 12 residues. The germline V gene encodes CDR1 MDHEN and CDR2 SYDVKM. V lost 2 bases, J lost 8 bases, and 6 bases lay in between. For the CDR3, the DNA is TGTGCCAGCAGTTTAGAGGTCGAAAAACTGTTTTTT. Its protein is CASSLEVEKLFF.

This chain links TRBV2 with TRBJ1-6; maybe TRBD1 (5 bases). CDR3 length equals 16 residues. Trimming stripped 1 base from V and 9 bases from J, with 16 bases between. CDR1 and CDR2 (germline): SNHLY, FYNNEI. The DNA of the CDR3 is TGTGCCAGCAGTGAAGGAGGGGCGCGAGGAAGTTCACCCCTCCACTTT. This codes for CASSEGGARGSSPLHF.

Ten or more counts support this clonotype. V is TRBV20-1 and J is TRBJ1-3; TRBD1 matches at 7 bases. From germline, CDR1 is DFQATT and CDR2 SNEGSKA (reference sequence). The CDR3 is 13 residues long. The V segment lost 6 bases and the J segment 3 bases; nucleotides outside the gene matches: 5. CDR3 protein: CSAARDSGNTIYF. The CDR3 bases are TGCAGTGCAGCACGGGACAGTGGAAACACCATATATTTT.

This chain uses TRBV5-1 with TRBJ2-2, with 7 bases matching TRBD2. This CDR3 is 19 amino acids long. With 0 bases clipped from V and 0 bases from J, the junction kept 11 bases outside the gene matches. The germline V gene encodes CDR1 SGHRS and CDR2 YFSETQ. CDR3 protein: CASSLAGDKRGPNTGELFF. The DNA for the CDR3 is TGCGCCAGCAGCTTGGCAGGTGACAAGCGGGGACCGAACACCGGGGAGCTGTTTTTT. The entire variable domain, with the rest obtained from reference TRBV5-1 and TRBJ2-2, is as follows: KAGVTQTPRYLIKTRGQQVTLSCSPISGHRSVSWYQQTPGQGLQFLFEYFSETQRNKGNFPGRFSGRQFSNSRSEMNVSTLELGDSALYLCASSLAGDKRGPNTGELFFGEGSRLTVL.

The chain's CDR3 is CASRRTSGGGTDTQYF. CDR3 nucleotide sequence: TGTGCCAGCAGGAGGACGAGCGGGGGTGGGACAGATACGCAGTATTTT. This chain uses TRBV7-2 with TRBJ2-3; TRBD2 matches 8 bases. Germline trimming cut 6 bases from V and 3 bases from J; bases unmatched to any gene: 11. The CDR3 is made up of 16 amino acids. Per germline, CDR1 SGHTA and CDR2 FQGNSA.

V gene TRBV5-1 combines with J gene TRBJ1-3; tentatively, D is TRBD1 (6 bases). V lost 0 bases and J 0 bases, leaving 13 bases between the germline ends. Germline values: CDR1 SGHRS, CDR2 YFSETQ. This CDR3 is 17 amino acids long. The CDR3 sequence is CASSLAPQGSSGNTIYF. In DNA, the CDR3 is TGCGCCAGCAGCTTGGCCCCACAGGGCAGCTCTGGAAACACCATATATTTT.

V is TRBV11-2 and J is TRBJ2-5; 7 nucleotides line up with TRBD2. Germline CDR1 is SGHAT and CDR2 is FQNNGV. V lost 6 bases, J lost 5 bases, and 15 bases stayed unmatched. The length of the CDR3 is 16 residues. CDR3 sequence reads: CASRDPAGRRRETQYF. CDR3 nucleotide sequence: TGTGCCAGCAGAGACCCAGCGGGGCGACGGAGGGAGACCCAGTACTTC.

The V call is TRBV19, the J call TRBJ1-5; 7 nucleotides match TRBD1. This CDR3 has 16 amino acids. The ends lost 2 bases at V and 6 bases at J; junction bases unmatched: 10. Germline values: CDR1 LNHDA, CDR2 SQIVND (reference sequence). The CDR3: CASSIPRQGSAQPQHF. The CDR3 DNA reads TGTGCCAGTAGTATACCCCGACAGGGAAGTGCTCAGCCCCAGCATTTT.

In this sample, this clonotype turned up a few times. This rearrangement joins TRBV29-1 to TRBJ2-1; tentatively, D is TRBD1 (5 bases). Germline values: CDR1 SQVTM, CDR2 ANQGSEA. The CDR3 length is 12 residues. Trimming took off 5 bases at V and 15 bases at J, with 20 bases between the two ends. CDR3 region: CSVIPGQLDPFF. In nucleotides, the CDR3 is TGCAGCGTTATACCAGGGCAATTAGATCCGTTCTTC.

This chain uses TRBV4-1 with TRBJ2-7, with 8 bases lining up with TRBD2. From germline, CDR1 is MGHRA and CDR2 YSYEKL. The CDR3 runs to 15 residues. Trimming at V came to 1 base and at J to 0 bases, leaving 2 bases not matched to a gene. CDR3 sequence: CASSQVAGLSYEQYF. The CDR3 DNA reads TGCGCCAGCAGCCAAGTAGCGGGGCTCTCCTACGAGCAGTACTTC.

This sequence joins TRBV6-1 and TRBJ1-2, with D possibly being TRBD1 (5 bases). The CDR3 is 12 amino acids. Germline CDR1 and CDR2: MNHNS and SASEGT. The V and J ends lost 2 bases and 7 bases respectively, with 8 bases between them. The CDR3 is CASSERGAGYTF. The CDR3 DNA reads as TGTGCCAGCAGTGAACGCGGGGCTGGCTACACCTTC.

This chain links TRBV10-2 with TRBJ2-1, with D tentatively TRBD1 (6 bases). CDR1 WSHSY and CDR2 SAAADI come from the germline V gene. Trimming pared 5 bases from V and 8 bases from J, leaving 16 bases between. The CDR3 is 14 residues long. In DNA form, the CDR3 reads TGCGCCAGCAGTAACAGGGCCCTCTGGGATGAGCAGTTCTTC. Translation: CASSNRALWDEQFF.